This T cell receptor (beta chain) was sequenced during a study of blood T cell repertoires in COVID-19. This CDR3 spans 15 amino acids. V lost 3 bases to trimming and J lost 2 bases; unmatched junction nucleotides: 2. Germline CDR1 KGHSH, CDR2 LQKENI. Per the original data handling: Researchers report that nucleated cell counts were estimated from reference gene primer amplification. Profiling relied on immunoSEQ multiplex PCR, and the TCRdb table lists in-frame clones only, not all of them. For V, J and clone size, that table is used; D and trimming come from the DNA. The sample yields around 100,000 clones, more than 80% seen once.

The chain carries TRBV18 and TRBJ1-4; 8 bases match TRBD1. This receptor was taken from a human donor in a cohort sampled during active COVID-19. Sequenced sample: peripheral blood. The chain's CDR3 is CASSPQGATNEKLFF. The DNA of the CDR3 is TGTGCCAGCTCACCCCAGGGGGCGACTAATGAAAAACTGTTTTTT.